The present TCR beta chain was sequenced within a study of shared clonotypes between healthy human individuals. The CDR3 length is 14 residues. The V gene's germline CDR1 is LGHNA and CDR2 YSLEER. Losses at the gene ends were 4 bases for V and 7 bases for J; bases not matched to a gene: 8. This clone was recorded only once. What it recognizes is unknown. Broader study findings: Rarefaction revealed incomplete sorted-subset sequencing despite large depth.

The donor cohort consisted entirely of Caucasian adults residing in Nashville, Tennessee. A CD45RA-negative memory subset and a CD45RA+ naive subset were separated from the CD4+ cells. In the original analysis: Junction-only sequences produced by ImmunoSEQ had no quality scores, so filtering differed. The protocol was immunoSEQ multiplex PCR, while the TCRdb copy is restricted to in-frame clones and leaves out a portion. Clonal size and the V and J genes are those of that table, whereas D and trimming came from the DNA. This table has 2 million to 2.5 million clones, approximately 95% appearing once.

This chain connects TRBV4-3 to TRBJ2-3; 7 bases align to TRBD1. Sequenced input: naive CD4+ T cells from PBMCs. This sample's subset: CD45RA+ positively selected. This TCR was sampled from a man between 18 and 29 years old in good health. Some clones in this sample may be carry-over from other donors' samples. This CDR3 is CASSPDRSTHTQYF. CDR3 bases: TGCGCCAGCAGCCCGGACAGGAGTACACATACGCAGTATTTT.